The 16 T cell receptor beta chains below all came from one sample that was sequenced in a study of shared clonotypes between healthy human individuals. The table came from immunoSEQ multiplex PCR; TCRdb's copy has only in-frame clones and leaves some out. Counted here are about 1.1 million clones, around 82% occurring once; the ten biggest clones make up approximately 0.52%. The sequenced sample consisted of memory CD4+ T cells from PBMCs. Subset described: CD45RA-negative fraction. These receptors were obtained from a man younger than 35 in good health. Some clones in this sample may be carry-over from other donors' samples.

This clone was seen only a few times. The chain couples TRBV4-1 to TRBJ2-3; TRBD2 agrees at 8 bases. The V and J ends lost 4 bases and 4 bases, in that order; junction bases with no gene match: 7. CDR3 length: 15 residues. Per the germline V gene, CDR1 is MGHRA and CDR2 is YSYEKL. The CDR3 coding sequence is TGCGCCAGCAGCCTCCGGACTAGCAACGCAGATACGCAGTATTTT. Amino acid sequence: CASSLRTSNADTQYF.

The V call is TRBV7-2, the J call TRBJ1-5; TRBD1 matches at 7 bases. J was trimmed by 4 bases and V by 7 bases; bases with no gene match: 7. This CDR3 has 14 amino acids. CDR1 SGHTA and CDR2 FQGNSA come from the germline V gene. The CDR3 DNA is TGTGCCAGCACCCTGACAGGGCGTAATCAGCCCCAGCATTTT. Its protein product is CASTLTGRNQPQHF.

The CDR3 bases are TGTGCCAGCCGTTGGGGCTCCTACAATGAGCAGTTCTTC. Translating it yields CASRWGSYNEQFF. The J gene is TRBJ2-1, the V gene TRBV6-1; D unresolved. V gave up 8 bases and J gave up 0 bases, with 8 bases separating them. The V gene's germline CDR1 is MNHNS and CDR2 SASEGT. This CDR3 is built from 13 residues.

CDR3 nucleotides: TGTGCCAGTAGTATGATCCCCGGGACATTGACCGGGGAGCTGTTTTTT. It translates to CASSMIPGTLTGELFF. The genes are TRBV19 and TRBJ2-2; D possibly corresponds to TRBD1 (6 bases). V gave up 3 bases and J gave up 5 bases, with 16 bases separating them. The CDR3 is made up of 16 amino acids. CDR1 and CDR2 (germline): LNHDA, SQIVND (reference sequence).

V usage is TRBV14 and J usage is TRBJ2-7; no reliable D call. The CDR3 is 15 residues long. CDR1 is SGHDN and CDR2 is FVKESK in the germline V gene. V was pared by 0 bases and J by 4 bases, with 13 bases between. This CDR3 reads CASSQDRFQRYEQYF. The CDR3 nucleotides read TGTGCCAGCAGCCAAGACAGGTTTCAGAGGTACGAGCAGTACTTC. The whole variable domain, filled in from reference TRBV14 and TRBJ2-7, reads EAGVTQFPSHSVIEKGQTVTLRCDPISGHDNLYWYRRVMGKEIKFLLHFVKESKQDESGMPNNRFLAERTGGTYSTLKVQPAELEDSGVYFCASSQDRFQRYEQYFGPGTRLTVT.

The chain couples TRBV4-2 to TRBJ2-5; D gene unclear. Trimming removed 1 base from V and 5 bases from J, with 14 bases in between. CDR3 length: 15 amino acids. Germline CDR1 LGHNA, CDR2 YNFKEQ. The CDR3 spells CASSQGRRSEETQYF. The CDR3 coding sequence is TGTGCCAGCAGCCAAGGTAGGCGTTCTGAGGAGACCCAGTACTTC.

The chain combines TRBV14 with TRBJ2-6; unclear D gene. CDR1 SGHDN and CDR2 FVKESK come from the germline V gene. V lost 2 bases and J 4 bases, leaving 3 bases between the germline ends. The CDR3 extends over 13 amino acids. CDR3 bases: TGTGCCAGCAGCCAACTCGGGGCCAACGTCCTGACTTTC. Translating gives CASSQLGANVLTF.

This sequence joins TRBV4-1 and TRBJ2-7; D ambiguous. The V end lost 4 bases, the J end lost 0 bases, and 22 bases lay between the germline ends. This CDR3 comprises 18 residues. Looked up from germline, CDR1 is MGHRA and CDR2 is YSYEKL. CDR3 region: CASSLTPSGHAYSYEQYF. CDR3 in DNA: TGCGCCAGCAGCCTAACTCCGTCCGGCCACGCTTACTCCTACGAGCAGTACTTC.

With respect to this clone: This likely traces to a read error, being one base from a far larger clone. The chain links TRBV11-2 to TRBJ2-5; D remains ambiguous. Germline-derived CDR1 and CDR2 are SGHAT and FQNNGV. The CDR3 runs to 13 residues. V dropped 0 bases and J dropped 2 bases, with 4 bases sitting between them. The CDR3 region is CASSLERQETQYF. CDR3 bases: TGTGCCAGCAGCTTAGAGAGACAAGAGACCCAGTACTTC.

The J gene is TRBJ1-1, the V gene TRBV6-4, with TRBD1 matching over 7 bases. Germline V gene data show CDR1 as MRHNA and CDR2 as SNTAGT. The J segment lost 7 bases and the V segment lost 7 bases, leaving 15 bases of the junction unmatched. The length of the CDR3 is 15 residues. In DNA, the CDR3 is TGTGCCAGCAAGCGTATCCCGGGGGGACAGAATGAAGCTTTCTTT. This codes for CASKRIPGGQNEAFF.

There are a few counts of this clone. V usage is TRBV30 and J usage is TRBJ1-1; D gene ambiguous. V was clipped by 6 bases and J by 6 bases, with 20 bases between them. The CDR3 is 14 amino acids. Per germline, CDR1 GTSNPN and CDR2 SVGIG (reference sequence). CDR3 sequence (DNA): TGTGCCTGCCACAGAGGAGCCATGGGCGCTGAAGCTTTCTTT. Translated: CACHRGAMGAEAFF.

As DNA, the CDR3 is TGTGCCAGCAGCTTAGTCGGCGGCAATCAGCCCCAGCATTTT. Residues: CASSLVGGNQPQHF. The chain recombines TRBV7-9 with TRBJ1-5; no reliable D call. V lost 1 base and J 2 bases, leaving 6 bases between the germline ends. CDR1 SEHNR and CDR2 FQNEAQ come from the germline V gene (reference sequence). The CDR3 is 14 residues long.

This sequence joins TRBV7-8 and TRBJ1-2, with TRBD1 matching 7 bases. This CDR3 is built from 14 residues. Germline values: CDR1 SGHVS, CDR2 FQNEAQ. J gave up 4 bases and V 5 bases, and 7 bases lay outside the gene matches. The CDR3, as DNA: TGTGCCAGCAGCCCCATCGAGGGGGCCTATGGCTACACCTTC. Translating it yields CASSPIEGAYGYTF.

The chain combines TRBV19 with TRBJ1-3; TRBD1 matches at 11 bases. Unmatched junction bases numbered 7, after V lost 7 bases and J lost 2 bases. Germline CDR1 is LNHDA and CDR2 is SQIVND (reference sequence). There are 16 residues in the CDR3. The CDR3 DNA reads TGTGCCAGTAACGCTCCGGGACAGGGGGCTGGAAACACCATATATTTT. Translating gives CASNAPGQGAGNTIYF.

This clone was counted a few times. This chain's CDR3 is CASRKHFSGANVLTF. CDR3 nucleotides: TGTGCCAGCAGAAAGCACTTCTCTGGGGCCAACGTCCTGACTTTC. The chain links TRBV6-4 to TRBJ2-6; D gene unclear. The CDR3 totals 15 residues. Germline assignment: CDR1 MRHNA and CDR2 SNTAGT. Trimming pared 6 bases from V and 0 bases from J, leaving 9 bases between.

The V gene is TRBV14, the J gene TRBJ2-1; D is uncertain. From germline, CDR1 is SGHDN and CDR2 FVKESK. Trimming left V 5 bases short and J 13 bases short, with 15 bases between. This CDR3 is built from 12 residues. The DNA of the CDR3 is TGTGCCAGCAGCTCTATAAAGCTAGAACAGTTCTTC. Translating it yields CASSSIKLEQFF.